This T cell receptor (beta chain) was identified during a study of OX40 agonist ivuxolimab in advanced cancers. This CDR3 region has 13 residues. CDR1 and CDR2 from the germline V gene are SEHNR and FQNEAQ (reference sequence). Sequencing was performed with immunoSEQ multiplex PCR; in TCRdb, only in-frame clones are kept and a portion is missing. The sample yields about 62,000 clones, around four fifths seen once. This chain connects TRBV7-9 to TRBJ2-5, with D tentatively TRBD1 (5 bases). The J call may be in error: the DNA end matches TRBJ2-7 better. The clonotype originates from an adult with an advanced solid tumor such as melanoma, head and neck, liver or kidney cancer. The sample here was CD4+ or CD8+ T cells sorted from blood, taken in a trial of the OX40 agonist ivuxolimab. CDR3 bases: TGTGCCAGCAGCTTACAGGGTTTTGACGAGCAGTACTTC. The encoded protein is CASSLQGFDEQYF.